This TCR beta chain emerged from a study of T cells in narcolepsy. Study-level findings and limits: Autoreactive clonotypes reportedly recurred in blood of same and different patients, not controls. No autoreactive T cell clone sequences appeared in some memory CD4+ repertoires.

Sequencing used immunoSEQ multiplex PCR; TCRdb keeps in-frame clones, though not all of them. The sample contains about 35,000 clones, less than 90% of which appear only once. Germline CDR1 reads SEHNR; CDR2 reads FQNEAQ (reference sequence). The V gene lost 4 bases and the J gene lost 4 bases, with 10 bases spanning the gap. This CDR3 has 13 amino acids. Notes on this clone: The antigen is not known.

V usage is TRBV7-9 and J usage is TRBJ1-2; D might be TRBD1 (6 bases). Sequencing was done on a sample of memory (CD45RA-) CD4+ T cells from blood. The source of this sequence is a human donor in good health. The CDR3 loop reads CASSSGAGYGYTF. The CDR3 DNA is TGTGCCAGCAGCTCAGGGGCTGGCTATGGCTACACCTTC.